The 30 T cell receptor beta chains below come from one sample, sequenced in a study of spatial heterogeneity in lung cancer (dated by TCRdb to between 2018 and 2021). General study outcomes and caveats: The tumor nonsynonymous mutation count correlated with the number of expanded alpha and beta TCRs within the tumor.

These receptors are not linked to any known antigen. In the paper's terms, the time point label means: sample taken at primary tumor resection. Library preparation used 5' RACE. TCRdb lists the instrument as NextSeq 500. The public reads were reprocessed in TCRdb via fastp at Q25 and MiXCR, keeping in-frame beta chains. Records with the same CDR3 protein are collapsed into one entry carrying the most frequent genes and DNA. The sample has about 12,000 distinct CDR3 sequences on record, under 6.5% of them singletons. The top ten constitute 35% to 45% of the sample. This sample comprised lung tumor tissue, obtained at surgery. These receptors were taken from a male donor with early-stage non-small cell lung cancer.

This clonotype was seen many times. This chain connects TRBV18 to TRBJ1-1; D is unclear. Per germline, CDR1 KGHSH and CDR2 LQKENI. The CDR3 spans 12 residues. V lost 6 bases and J 4 bases, leaving 9 bases between the germline ends. For the CDR3, the DNA is TGTGCCAGCTCCCCGCGACCCACTGAAGCTTTCTTT. Translating gives CASSPRPTEAFF.

This clonotype was observed a handful of times. This CDR3 reads CASSELLVSDTQYF. The CDR3 DNA reads as TGTGCCAGCAGCGAACTACTAGTCTCAGATACGCAGTATTTT. V gene TRBV7-3 combines with J gene TRBJ2-3; possible D gene TRBD2, 5 bases. CDR3 size: 14 residues. In germline, CDR1 is SGHTA, CDR2 FQGTGA. V gave up 5 bases and J gave up 4 bases, with 13 bases separating them. Full variable domain (outside the CDR3, taken from reference TRBV7-3 and TRBJ2-3): GAGVSQTPSNKVTEKGKYVELRCDPISGHTALYWYRQSLGQGPEFLIYFQGTGAADDSGLPNDRFFAVRPEGSVSTLKIQRTERGDSAVYLCASSELLVSDTQYFGPGTRLTVL.

This clonotype was observed many times. The gene calls are TRBV4-2 and TRBJ1-1; a possible D gene is TRBD1 (6 bases). In germline, CDR1 is LGHNA, CDR2 YNFKEQ. Trimming removed 2 bases from V and 1 base from J, with 11 bases in between. The CDR3 covers 15 residues. CDR3 coding DNA: TGTGCCAGCAGCCAAACCGGGACATCGAACACTGAAGCTTTCTTT. Translated: CASSQTGTSNTEAFF.

This clonotype has more than one count but fewer than ten. V usage is TRBV28 and J usage is TRBJ1-2; D call uncertain. The V and J ends lost 2 bases and 4 bases respectively, with 14 bases between them. The germline gives CDR1 MDHEN, CDR2 SYDVKM. CDR3 length: 15 amino acids. The CDR3 DNA reads as TGTGCCAGCAGTTTAGGGATAACCTCCTCCTATGGCTACACCTTC. Amino acid sequence: CASSLGITSSYGYTF.

This clonotype was observed at least ten times. J is TRBJ2-1 and V is TRBV10-2; TRBD2 matches 11 bases. This CDR3 has 15 amino acids. Germline CDR1 is WSHSY and CDR2 is SAAADI. The trim removed 3 bases at V and 8 bases at J, leaving 6 bases unmatched. The CDR3 bases are TGCGCCAGCAGTGAAGGGACTAGCGGTCACGATGAGCAGTTCTTC. Translated: CASSEGTSGHDEQFF.

This clonotype appeared many times. The chain links TRBV28 to TRBJ1-1, with D perhaps TRBD1 (5 bases). CDR1 and CDR2 from the germline V gene are MDHEN and SYDVKM. V lost 7 bases to trimming and J lost 4 bases, with 16 bases between them. This CDR3 region has 14 residues. This CDR3 is CASITMGGSTEAFF. In DNA form, the CDR3 reads TGTGCCAGCATAACGATGGGGGGGAGCACTGAAGCTTTCTTT.

This clonotype was observed many times. This sequence joins TRBV6-5 and TRBJ1-6; no clear D. Germline lookup yields CDR1 MNHEY and CDR2 SVGAGI. CDR3 size: 13 residues. Trimming took off 4 bases at V and 7 bases at J, with 8 bases between the two ends. CDR3 in amino acids: CASSFDRNSPLHF. CDR3 nucleotide sequence: TGTGCCAGCAGTTTTGACCGAAATTCACCCCTCCACTTT.

The table lists this clonotype with many counts. The V call is TRBV4-1, the J call TRBJ2-1; no reliable D call. Germline CDR1 MGHRA, CDR2 YSYEKL. The V gene lost 6 bases and the J gene lost 4 bases, with 7 bases spanning the gap. The CDR3 is made up of 12 amino acids. In DNA, the CDR3 is TGCGCCAGCAGTTTCAATTACAATGAGCAGTTCTTC. Translated: CASSFNYNEQFF.

This clonotype is medium-sized in the sample. The chain combines TRBV7-2 with TRBJ2-1; the match to TRBD2 covers 11 bases. V lost 5 bases and J lost 6; bases outside the gene matches: 15. Germline loops: CDR1 SGHTA, CDR2 FQGNSA. The CDR3 extends over 18 amino acids. The CDR3 DNA reads TGTGCCAGCAGCCGAAAGACTAAACTAGCGGGGGAGAGCAATGAGCAGTTCTTC. The encoded protein is CASSRKTKLAGESNEQFF.

V and J are TRBV29-1 and TRBJ2-2; TRBD2 aligns across 8 bases. J gave up 6 bases and V 6 bases, and 12 bases lay outside the gene matches. CDR1 SQVTM and CDR2 ANQGSEA come from the germline V gene. This CDR3 spans 15 amino acids. CDR3 sequence: CSVRTGTRDAGELFF. CDR3 sequence (DNA): TGCAGCGTCCGCACCGGGACTAGGGACGCCGGGGAGCTGTTTTTT.

At least ten counts were recorded for this clonotype. The rearrangement uses TRBV29-1 and TRBJ1-1; the match to TRBD1 covers 8 bases. There are 14 residues in the CDR3. The J segment lost 3 bases and the V segment lost 5 bases, leaving 8 bases of the junction unmatched. The germline CDR1 and CDR2 sequences are SQVTM and ANQGSEA. The CDR3 DNA follows: TGCAGCGTTAAACAGGGGGGCCCGGACACTGAAGCTTTCTTT. Translated, it gives CSVKQGGPDTEAFF.

This clonotype came up many times. The J gene is TRBJ1-1, the V gene TRBV6-6; TRBD1 matches 8 bases. CDR3 length: 14 residues. CDR1 is MNHNY, CDR2 SVGAGI, per germline (reference sequence). The trim removed 5 bases at V and 4 bases at J, leaving 6 bases unmatched. For the CDR3, the DNA is TGTGCCAGCAGTGAACAGGGGGGAGGCACTGAAGCTTTCTTT. Its protein is CASSEQGGGTEAFF.

The sample holds many counts of this clonotype. In nucleotides, the CDR3 is TGCAGTGCTAGACGAGTGAATACCGGAGATGAGCAGTTCTTC. Residues: CSARRVNTGDEQFF. The V and J genes are TRBV20-1 and TRBJ2-1; D gene uncertain. Germline CDR1 is DFQATT and CDR2 is SNEGSKA (reference sequence). The CDR3 spans 14 residues. V was cut by 2 bases and J by 8 bases, with 16 bases left in between.

Only a few counts were recorded for this clonotype. The chain combines TRBV7-2 with TRBJ1-3, with a tentative D call TRBD1 (5 bases). Germline CDR1 is SGHTA and CDR2 is FQGNSA. V lost 0 bases, J lost 8 bases, and 14 bases lay in between. The CDR3 runs to 15 residues. The CDR3 bases are TGTGCCAGCAGCTTAGCTCAGGGAATTGAACACACCATATATTTT. It encodes CASSLAQGIEHTIYF.

Within the sample, this clonotype is medium-sized. The CDR3 loop is CASSVTGTGGNSPLHF. The CDR3 DNA sequence: TGTGCCAGCAGCGTAACCGGGACAGGGGGTAATTCACCCCTCCACTTT. J is TRBJ1-6 and V is TRBV7-9; 11 bases map to TRBD1. Unmatched junction bases numbered 6, after V lost 5 bases and J lost 6 bases. Germline CDR1 reads SEHNR; CDR2 reads FQNEAQ (reference sequence). The CDR3 runs 16 residues.

This clonotype rates as medium-sized. The chain is built from TRBV20-1 and TRBJ2-3; 12 bases are a match to TRBD2. Germline V lookup: CDR1 DFQATT, CDR2 SNEGSKA (reference sequence). The ends lost 4 bases at V and 5 bases at J; junction bases unmatched: 1. CDR3 length equals 13 residues. The CDR3 sequence is CSAMGLAGDTQYF. DNA of the CDR3: TGCAGTGCTATGGGACTAGCGGGAGATACGCAGTATTTT.

Ten or more counts support this clonotype. The V gene is TRBV6-5, the J gene TRBJ1-6, with 8 nucleotides matching TRBD1. The CDR3 totals 16 residues. J lost 8 bases, V lost 10 bases, and 16 bases had no gene match. Germline CDR1 and CDR2: MNHEY and SVGAGI. The CDR3 sequence is CATQGTGDGGYSPLHF. DNA for the CDR3: TGTGCCACCCAGGGGACAGGCGATGGGGGATATTCACCCCTCCACTTT.

This clonotype was seen ten or more times. V usage is TRBV7-2 and J usage is TRBJ2-3; D perhaps matches TRBD2 (6 bases). The CDR3 extends over 14 amino acids. The germline V and J ends were trimmed by 5 bases and 6 bases, with 15 bases remaining between them. Germline lookup yields CDR1 SGHTA and CDR2 FQGNSA. CDR3 loop: CASSPFLLADTQYF. The CDR3 DNA reads TGTGCCAGCAGCCCCTTCCTTCTAGCGGATACGCAGTATTTT. Drawing the rest from reference TRBV7-2 and TRBJ2-3, the complete variable domain is GAGVSQSPSNKVTEKGKDVELRCDPISGHTALYWYRQSLGQGLEFLIYFQGNSAPDKSGLPSDRFSAERTGGSVSTLTIQRTQQEDSAVYLCASSPFLLADTQYFGPGTRLTVL.

This clonotype occurred many times. The V call is TRBV12-3 or TRBV12-4, the J call TRBJ2-7, with TRBD2 as a possible D gene (7 bases). Trimming stripped 5 bases from V and 4 bases from J, with 21 bases between. The length of the CDR3 is 16 residues. As DNA, the CDR3 is TGTGCCAGCAGTCACTCGGTCGGGGGGCTTGGGTACGAGCAGTACTTC. It translates to CASSHSVGGLGYEQYF.

This clonotype was seen repeatedly, ten times or more. This sequence joins TRBV20-1 and TRBJ2-5; no reliable D call. The CDR3 consists of 13 residues. CDR1 and CDR2 from the germline V gene are DFQATT and SNEGSKA (reference sequence). V was clipped by 5 bases and J by 5 bases, with 15 bases between them. CDR3: CSAPRAHGETQYF. The CDR3 bases are TGCAGTGCTCCCCGGGCCCACGGGGAGACCCAGTACTTC.

In its sample, this clonotype was seen once. The chain links TRBV20-1 to TRBJ2-1; D assignment may be TRBD1 or TRBD2 (5 bases each). This CDR3 has 11 residues. Trimming removed 6 bases at V and 5 bases at J, with 8 bases between. CDR1 and CDR2 from the germline V gene are DFQATT and SNEGSKA (reference sequence). In nucleotides, the CDR3 is TGCAGTGCGGAGGACAACAATGAGCAGTTCTTC. Its protein product is CSAEDNNEQFF.

This clonotype was recorded at least ten times. The chain joins TRBV7-8 to TRBJ1-5; the D gene is possibly TRBD1 (5 bases). This CDR3 is 15 amino acids long. Germline loops: CDR1 SGHVS, CDR2 FQNEAQ. Trimming took off 3 bases at V and 6 bases at J, with 15 bases between the two ends. As DNA, the CDR3 is TGTGCCAGCAGCTTGGGGGATACTCCACTTCAGCCCCAGCATTTT. It specifies CASSLGDTPLQPQHF.

This clonotype came up many times. V and J are TRBV25-1 and TRBJ1-2; TRBD1 agrees at 8 bases. Germline CDR1 MGHDK, CDR2 SYGVNS. V trimming: 3 bases; J trimming: 8 bases; junction bases outside the gene matches: 8. This CDR3 is 14 amino acids long. Here the CDR3 reads CASSERGQAIGYTF. In DNA form, the CDR3 reads TGTGCCAGCAGTGAGAGGGGACAGGCTATAGGCTACACCTTC.

This clonotype has a count of ten or more. The chain employs TRBV7-2 and TRBJ1-1; 8 bases are a match to TRBD1. V lost 5 bases to trimming and J lost 5 bases; unmatched junction nucleotides: 10. CDR1 and CDR2 from the germline V gene are SGHTA and FQGNSA. The CDR3 runs to 15 residues. The CDR3, as DNA: TGTGCCAGCAGCCCCTACCAGGGGGCAGGGACTGAAGCTTTCTTT. Its translation: CASSPYQGAGTEAFF.

This chain joins TRBV9 and TRBJ2-5, with D maybe TRBD2 (6 bases). Germline lookup yields CDR1 SGDLS and CDR2 YYNGEE. This CDR3 spans 15 amino acids. Trimming took off 4 bases at V and 2 bases at J, with 15 bases between the two ends. The CDR3 nucleotides read TGTGCCAGCAGCCAAAGTCCGGGGGTGCAAGAGACCCAGTACTTC. It encodes CASSQSPGVQETQYF.

This clonotype was seen a handful of times. This chain uses TRBV6-1 with TRBJ1-1; 8 nucleotides line up with TRBD1. Germline CDR1 reads MNHNS; CDR2 reads SASEGT. The CDR3 covers 13 residues. The ends lost 4 bases at V and 11 bases at J; junction bases unmatched: 9. Here the CDR3 reads CASSVGDRIGAFF. DNA for the CDR3: TGTGCCAGCAGTGTCGGGGACAGGATTGGGGCTTTCTTT.

By share, this clonotype ranks as medium-sized. This rearrangement joins TRBV3-2 to TRBJ2-1; the table names TRBD2, a call not compared with the DNA. TRBV3-2 is flagged as a pseudogene. CDR3 size: 16 residues. CDR3 sequence (DNA): TGTGCCAGCAGCCAAGTAACCGGACTAGCGGGACCTGAGCAGTTCTTC. This translates into CASSQVTGLAGPEQFF.

In its sample, this clonotype was seen many times. The J gene is TRBJ2-4, the V gene TRBV12-5, with 7 bases aligning to TRBD1. CDR1 and CDR2 (germline): LGHNT, FRNRAP. This CDR3 has 15 residues. Unmatched junction bases numbered 7, after V lost 3 bases and J lost 5 bases. The CDR3 loop is CASGFSGDRQNIQYF. CDR3 bases: TGTGCTAGTGGTTTTTCAGGGGACAGACAAAACATTCAGTACTTC.

This clonotype was found many times. CDR3 sequence (DNA): TGTGCCAGCCGACAGAGACCCCGGGGCACAGATACGCAGTATTTT. It yields the protein CASRQRPRGTDTQYF. The chain employs TRBV2 and TRBJ2-3, with D tentatively TRBD1 (5 bases). Germline CDR1 SNHLY, CDR2 FYNNEI. The ends were cut back, 8 bases at V and 1 base at J, with 16 bases in the middle. The CDR3 contains 15 residues.

This clonotype showed up many times. The V gene is TRBV6-2 or TRBV6-3, the J gene TRBJ2-5; possibly TRBD1 for D (6 bases). CDR1 and CDR2 (germline): MNHEY, SVGEGT. CDR3 length: 14 residues. V was clipped by 4 bases and J by 1 base, with 10 bases between them. The CDR3 DNA is TGTGCCAGCAGTTCCCTGACAGGCCAAGAGACCCAGTACTTC. As protein: CASSSLTGQETQYF.